The 25 T cell receptor beta chains below were found in one sample sequenced in a study of T-cell reconstitution after alpha-beta-depleted transplantation in children. TCRbeta library construction was performed incorporating unique molecular identifiers. TCRdb re-called the PCR reads through MiXCR, storing one row per CDR3 protein. The sample yields just under 550,000 distinct CDR3 sequences, approximately 16% seen once. The input for sequencing was PBMCs from the stem cell graft donor, taken from the stem cell graft. The source of these receptors is a human donor who donated a stem cell graft to a child with acute lymphoblastic leukemia.

This chain uses TRBV2 with TRBJ2-5; D is unresolved. This CDR3 contains 14 residues. V was cut by 3 bases and J by 2 bases, with 10 bases left in between. CDR1 is SNHLY, CDR2 FYNNEI, per germline. CDR3 protein: CASSDATLQETQYF. Here the CDR3 DNA reads TGTGCCAGCAGTGATGCTACATTACAAGAGACCCAGTACTTC.

The V call is TRBV7-9, the J call TRBJ2-5; 7 bases match TRBD2. J gave up 2 bases and V 5 bases, and 5 bases lay outside the gene matches. The CDR3 spans 14 residues. Per the germline V gene, CDR1 is SEHNR and CDR2 is FQNEAQ (reference sequence). In DNA form, the CDR3 reads TGTGCCAGCAGCCCCAGGGAGGGACAAGAGACCCAGTACTTC. This encodes CASSPREGQETQYF.

The rearrangement links TRBV29-1 to TRBJ2-2; D may be TRBD1 (6 bases). Trimming took 6 bases from V and 2 from J, leaving 19 bases between them. Germline assignment: CDR1 SQVTM and CDR2 ANQGSEA. This CDR3 has 16 residues. The CDR3 DNA is TGCAGCGTCCTGACAGTGGGGGCGCGAAACACCGGGGAGCTGTTTTTT. It yields the protein CSVLTVGARNTGELFF.

V and J are TRBV6-5 and TRBJ2-5; D might be TRBD1 (5 bases). V gave up 4 bases and J gave up 4 bases, with 10 bases separating them. The CDR3 sequence is 13 residues long. The germline gives CDR1 MNHEY, CDR2 SVGAGI. The CDR3 bases are TGTGCCAGCAGTTCAGGGTTTCTAGAGACCCAGTACTTC. Amino acid sequence: CASSSGFLETQYF.

This clonotype appeared a few times. V and J are TRBV3-1 and TRBJ2-3, with a tentative D call TRBD2 (6 bases). Trimming removed 4 bases from V and 5 bases from J, with 16 bases in between. Germline lookup yields CDR1 LGHDT and CDR2 YNNKEL (reference sequence). The length of the CDR3 is 15 residues. The CDR3 is CASSPPGLRGDTQYF. DNA of the CDR3: TGTGCCAGCAGCCCACCGGGACTTCGCGGAGATACGCAGTATTTT.

This chain links TRBV3-1 with TRBJ2-1, with D perhaps TRBD2 (6 bases). Trimming removed 2 bases at V and 0 bases at J, with 8 bases between. CDR1 LGHDT and CDR2 YNNKEL come from the germline V gene (reference sequence). The CDR3 has 15 residues. The DNA for the CDR3 is TGTGCCAGCAGCCAACGCGGGGCCTCCTACAATGAGCAGTTCTTC. It codes for CASSQRGASYNEQFF.

This clonotype has just a few counts. V and J are TRBV29-1 and TRBJ2-1, with D perhaps matching TRBD1 (5 bases). The V gene's germline CDR1 is SQVTM and CDR2 ANQGSEA. The CDR3 is made up of 17 amino acids. Trimming cost V 1 base and J 0 bases, with 16 bases left between them. CDR3 coding DNA: TGCAGCGTTGAAGGTGGATTAGGGGTAGCCTCCTACAATGAGCAGTTCTTC. Translation: CSVEGGLGVASYNEQFF.

This clonotype came up a few times. The J gene is TRBJ1-2, the V gene TRBV12-3 or TRBV12-4; D is unresolved. The V gene lost 3 bases and the J gene lost 2 bases, with 7 bases spanning the gap. This CDR3 spans 13 amino acids. The DNA of the CDR3 is TGTGCCAGCAGTTTTAGGTGGAACTATGGCTACACCTTC. Its translation: CASSFRWNYGYTF.

V gene TRBV9 combines with J gene TRBJ1-3, with a weak D call TRBD1 (6 bases). The CDR3 has 15 residues. Trimming took off 3 bases at V and 0 bases at J, with 10 bases between the two ends. CDR1 SGDLS and CDR2 YYNGEE come from the germline V gene. The CDR3 spells CASSAGVHSGNTIYF. For the CDR3, the DNA is TGTGCCAGCAGCGCAGGGGTTCACTCTGGAAACACCATATATTTT.

This clonotype was detected many times. The rearrangement joins TRBV5-1 to TRBJ2-2; 7 bases are shared with TRBD2. The germline V gene has CDR1 SGHRS and CDR2 YFSETQ. J was trimmed by 5 bases and V by 5 bases; bases with no gene match: 6. This CDR3 is 14 amino acids long. The CDR3 nucleotides read TGCGCCAGCAGTGCGGGAGTAGGAACCGGGGAGCTGTTTTTT. It translates to CASSAGVGTGELFF.

CDR3 amino acids: CASSDSLGYNEQFF. Here the CDR3 DNA reads TGTGCCAGCAGTGATAGTTTAGGGTACAATGAGCAGTTCTTC. The J gene is TRBJ2-1, the V gene TRBV6-1; D gene uncertain. The CDR3 runs to 14 residues. V was pared by 3 bases and J by 4 bases, with 10 bases between. CDR1 MNHNS and CDR2 SASEGT come from the germline V gene.

The gene calls are TRBV4-1 and TRBJ1-2; TRBD1 matches 7 bases. Germline CDR1 and CDR2: MGHRA and YSYEKL. The CDR3 runs 14 residues. The trim removed 1 base at V and 6 bases at J, leaving 5 bases unmatched. CDR3 region: CASSQGVQGDGYTF. The DNA for the CDR3 is TGCGCCAGCAGCCAAGGGGTTCAGGGGGATGGCTACACCTTC.

In its sample, this clonotype was seen a few times. The DNA is omitted, as the CDR3 cannot be located on it reliably, and the CDR3 follows TCRdb's listing. The CDR3 loop is CASRLRFGSGENYGYTF. The chain is built from TRBV5-1 and TRBJ1-2; TRBD1 reflects the table's D call only, with no check against the DNA. Germline V gene lookup returns CDR1 SGHRS and CDR2 YFSETQ. The CDR3 has 17 residues if both end residues are counted.

CDR3 protein: CASSSDRGAYEQYF. The CDR3 DNA sequence: TGTGCCAGCAGCTCGGACAGGGGTGCCTACGAGCAGTACTTC. The chain combines TRBV11-1 with TRBJ2-7; 9 positions agree with TRBD1. Looked up from germline, CDR1 is SGHAT and CDR2 is FQDESV (reference sequence). This CDR3 is 14 amino acids long. The J segment lost 2 bases and the V segment lost 4 bases, leaving 3 bases of the junction unmatched.

Only a few counts were recorded for this clonotype. The gene calls are TRBV20-1 and TRBJ1-2; possible D gene TRBD1, 5 bases. The CDR3 covers 19 residues. Germline V gives CDR1 DFQATT, CDR2 SNEGSKA (reference sequence). V lost 0 bases, J lost 0 bases, and 23 bases lay in between. The CDR3 DNA sequence: TGCAGTGCTAGAGATCAGTTCGGGCCCAGGGCCAAATCTAACTATGGCTACACCTTC. Amino acids: CSARDQFGPRAKSNYGYTF.

This clonotype was counted a few times. V gene TRBV20-1 combines with J gene TRBJ2-4; 7 nucleotides align to TRBD2. The germline CDR1 and CDR2 sequences are DFQATT and SNEGSKA (reference sequence). J lost 7 bases, V lost 1 base, and 10 bases had no gene match. CDR3 length: 15 amino acids. CDR3 sequence: CSARGLRGSQNIQYF. The CDR3 region has the DNA TGCAGTGCTAGAGGTCTGCGCGGGAGTCAGAACATTCAGTACTTC.

This clonotype was counted only a few times. V gene TRBV4-1 combines with J gene TRBJ1-5, with D maybe TRBD1 (5 bases). V dropped 2 bases and J dropped 2 bases, with 13 bases sitting between them. The CDR3 extends over 16 amino acids. Germline CDR1 reads MGHRA; CDR2 reads YSYEKL. As DNA, the CDR3 is TGCGCCAGCAGCCAAATCGGACAACGTGGCAATCAGCCCCAGCATTTT. This codes for CASSQIGQRGNQPQHF.

The chain links TRBV20-1 to TRBJ2-1; 9 bases agree with TRBD2. The CDR3 has 15 residues. Germline V gene sequence: CDR1 DFQATT, CDR2 SNEGSKA (reference sequence). J lost 9 bases, V lost 0 bases, and 9 bases had no gene match. CDR3 in DNA: TGCAGTGCTAGAGATGGGAGCGGGAGGCGACTTGAGCAGTTCTTC. Translated: CSARDGSGRRLEQFF.

J is TRBJ2-1 and V is TRBV6-2 or TRBV6-3; no clear D gene. The germline V gene has CDR1 MNHEY and CDR2 SVGEGT. The CDR3 sequence is 14 residues long. V lost 0 bases and J 5 bases, leaving 8 bases between the germline ends. The CDR3 DNA reads TGTGCCAGCAGTTACTCCCGGCCCGACAATGAGCAGTTCTTC. This codes for CASSYSRPDNEQFF.

The chain is built from TRBV19 and TRBJ2-7; 7 nucleotides agree with TRBD1. The V gene end was trimmed by 5 bases and the J gene end by 2 bases; junction bases not matched to a gene: 6. This CDR3 is built from 14 residues. Per the germline V gene, CDR1 is LNHDA and CDR2 is SQIVND (reference sequence). CDR3 in DNA: TGTGCCAGTAGTGCGGCCGGGACAGCCTACGAGCAGTACTTC. Its translation is CASSAAGTAYEQYF.

The chain carries TRBV2 and TRBJ2-5, with 9 bases fitting TRBD2. V shed 1 base and J 8 bases; nucleotides not matched to a gene: 5. CDR1 and CDR2 (germline): SNHLY, FYNNEI. CDR3 length: 14 amino acids. The CDR3 coding sequence is TGTGCCAGCAGTGAAGGGCTAGCGGGATACACCCAGTACTTC. Translating gives CASSEGLAGYTQYF.

The V gene is TRBV12-3 or TRBV12-4, the J gene TRBJ2-2; tentative D call: TRBD1 (6 bases). V was pared by 3 bases and J by 8 bases, with 28 bases between. The CDR3 loop spans 19 amino acids. The CDR3 nucleotides read TGTGCCAGCAGTTTTCATTCTAGGCGTGAAGAGCAGGGGTTTGGGGAGCTGTTTTTT. Protein: CASSFHSRREEQGFGELFF.

The rearrangement uses TRBV30 and TRBJ2-3, with 7 positions matching TRBD2. The CDR3 is made up of 12 amino acids. With 3 bases clipped from V and 12 bases from J, the junction kept 9 bases outside the gene matches. The germline V gene has CDR1 GTSNPN and CDR2 SVGIG (reference sequence). For the CDR3, the DNA is TGTGCCTGGAGCGGGGACTACCTATTACAGTATTTT. Amino acid sequence: CAWSGDYLLQYF.

The genes are TRBV29-1 and TRBJ2-2; TRBD1 agrees at 7 bases. This CDR3 region has 13 residues. The germline V gene encodes CDR1 SQVTM and CDR2 ANQGSEA. The V gene end was trimmed by 8 bases and the J gene end by 2 bases; junction bases not matched to a gene: 5. CDR3 sequence: CSFGTVNTGELFF. The CDR3 DNA follows: TGCAGCTTCGGGACAGTAAACACCGGGGAGCTGTTTTTT.

This clonotype was seen a few times. V usage is TRBV18 and J usage is TRBJ2-1; 8 nucleotides line up with TRBD1. The CDR3 spans 14 residues. The J segment lost 8 bases and the V segment lost 4 bases, leaving 7 bases of the junction unmatched. Germline CDR1 reads KGHSH; CDR2 reads LQKENI. The CDR3 nucleotides are TGTGCCAGCTCACGAAGGACAGGGCAAGATGAGCAGTTCTTC. This gives the protein CASSRRTGQDEQFF.